The 13 T cell receptor beta chains below all came from one sample that was sequenced in a study of blood T cell repertoires in COVID-19. Profiled with immunoSEQ multiplex PCR; TCRdb holds only in-frame clones, not every one. The data contain approximately 120,000 clones, 70% to 90% of them singletons. Sequences were obtained from peripheral blood. Source of these receptors: a woman aged 60-75 years with acute or convalescent COVID-19.

The chain has TRBV6-2 or TRBV6-3 and TRBJ2-7; a weak D match, TRBD1 (6 bases). The CDR3 consists of 18 residues. The V end lost 5 bases, the J end lost 0 bases, and 23 bases lay between the germline ends. Germline CDR1 is MNHEY and CDR2 is SVGEGT. CDR3 DNA: TGTGCCAGCAGTCCGACCTACACCGACAGGCGGATCTCCTACGAGCAGTACTTC. Amino acids: CASSPTYTDRRISYEQYF.

The V call is TRBV30, the J call TRBJ1-3; no clear D. From germline, CDR1 is GTSNPN and CDR2 SVGIG (reference sequence). The V and J ends lost 0 bases and 0 bases respectively, with 12 bases between them. The CDR3 has 16 residues. CDR3 loop: CAWSVTRSVSGNTIYF. CDR3 coding DNA: TGTGCCTGGAGTGTAACACGGAGCGTCTCTGGAAACACCATATATTTT.

This clone was seen a single time. The V gene is TRBV5-4, the J gene TRBJ2-5; a possible D gene is TRBD1 (6 bases). V lost 2 bases to trimming and J lost 5 bases, with 10 bases between them. The CDR3 has 13 amino acids. The V gene's germline CDR1 is SGHNT and CDR2 YYREEE (reference sequence). CDR3 coding DNA: TGTGCCAGCAGCTTCGGGACATCCGAGACCCAGTACTTC. Translating gives CASSFGTSETQYF. Filled out from reference TRBV5-4 and TRBJ2-5, the complete variable domain reads ETGVTQSPTHLIKTRGQQVTLRCSSQSGHNTVSWYQQALGQGPQFIFQYYREEENGRGNFPPRFSGLQFPNYSSELNVNALELDDSALYLCASSFGTSETQYFGPGTRLLVL.

This CDR3 is CASSLETDSYNEQFF. The CDR3 DNA follows: TGCGCCAGCAGCTTGGAAACAGATTCCTACAATGAGCAGTTCTTC. The rearrangement uses TRBV5-1 and TRBJ2-1, with unresolved D. The V and J ends lost 0 bases and 1 base respectively, with 8 bases between them. CDR1 and CDR2 (germline): SGHRS, YFSETQ. The CDR3 is 15 residues long.

The chain uses TRBV19 and TRBJ2-1, with 7 bases aligning to TRBD2. The germline CDR1 and CDR2 sequences are LNHDA and SQIVND (reference sequence). Trimming at V came to 8 bases and at J to 1 base, leaving 5 bases not matched to a gene. The CDR3 is 14 amino acids. The CDR3 loop reads CASRGRTSYNEQFF. The DNA of the CDR3 is TGTGCCAGTCGCGGGAGAACGTCCTACAATGAGCAGTTCTTC.

The chain joins TRBV10-3 to TRBJ2-7, with 12 bases matching TRBD1. Losses at the gene ends were 8 bases for V and 6 bases for J; bases not matched to a gene: 5. Germline CDR1 reads ENHRY; CDR2 reads SYGVKD. The CDR3 runs to 13 residues. The CDR3 DNA sequence: TGTGCCATCCTGGGACAGGGGGCGGGCGAGCAGTACTTC. Protein sequence: CAILGQGAGEQYF.

The chain uses TRBV27 and TRBJ1-1; 9 nucleotides align to TRBD1. CDR3 length equals 15 residues. V was clipped by 6 bases and J by 1 base; unmatched bases: 6. CDR1 and CDR2 (germline): MNHEY, SMNVEV (reference sequence). DNA for the CDR3: TGTGCCAGCAGAAAACAGGGGGCTGAGAACACTGAAGCTTTCTTT. Its protein is CASRKQGAENTEAFF.

This sequence joins TRBV28 and TRBJ2-1, with D possibly being TRBD1 (6 bases). Trimming shortened V by 6 bases and J by 9 bases, and 21 bases separated the two germline ends. CDR1 and CDR2 from the germline V gene are MDHEN and SYDVKM. The CDR3 length is 15 residues. The CDR3 protein is CASSTPQGQGGEQFF. The DNA of the CDR3 is TGTGCCAGCAGCACCCCCCAGGGCCAAGGGGGTGAGCAGTTCTTC.

In this sample, this clone turned up once. The J gene is TRBJ2-3, the V gene TRBV30; 9 bases align to TRBD2. With 3 bases clipped from V and 3 bases from J, the junction kept 4 bases outside the gene matches. The V gene's germline CDR1 is GTSNPN and CDR2 SVGIG (reference sequence). The CDR3 is 14 amino acids. The DNA of the CDR3 is TGTGCCTGGAGGGGGAGCGGGAGGACAGATACGCAGTATTTT. This codes for CAWRGSGRTDTQYF. The entire variable domain, with the rest obtained from reference TRBV30 and TRBJ2-3, is as follows: SQTIHQWPATLVQPVGSPLSLECTVEGTSNPNLYWYRQAAGRGLQLLFYSVGIGQISSEVPQNLSASRPQDRQFILSSKKLLLSDSGFYLCAWRGSGRTDTQYFGPGTRLTVL.

The chain uses TRBV19 and TRBJ1-5, with 7 bases matching TRBD1. Trimming at V came to 5 bases and at J to 3 bases, leaving 1 base not matched to a gene. CDR1 is LNHDA, CDR2 SQIVND, per germline (reference sequence). The CDR3 loop spans 13 amino acids. DNA of the CDR3: TGTGCCAGTAGTGACAGGGACAATCAGCCCCAGCATTTT. Protein: CASSDRDNQPQHF.

The V call is TRBV12-3 or TRBV12-4, the J call TRBJ1-2; TRBD1 matches 7 bases. The CDR3 is made up of 13 amino acids. The V segment lost 8 bases and the J segment 1 base; nucleotides outside the gene matches: 4. The CDR3 spells CASDRADNYGYTF. Written as DNA, the CDR3 is TGTGCCAGCGACAGGGCCGATAACTATGGCTACACCTTC.

As DNA, the CDR3 is TGTGCCAGTAGTATAGATGGGGGGGCGGCAAGACCCCAGCATTTT. Translated, it gives CASSIDGGAARPQHF. The V and J genes are TRBV19 and TRBJ1-5, with TRBD1 as a possible D gene (6 bases). The CDR3 extends over 15 amino acids. V lost 0 bases and J lost 10, with 16 bases in between. CDR1 LNHDA and CDR2 SQIVND come from the germline V gene (reference sequence).

The V call is TRBV6-6, the J call TRBJ1-1, with TRBD1 as a possible D gene (5 bases). V dropped 5 bases and J dropped 5 bases, with 30 bases sitting between them. Per germline, CDR1 MNHNY and CDR2 SVGAGI (reference sequence). This CDR3 is 19 amino acids long. CDR3 DNA: TGTGCCAGCAGTCCTCTCGGTTTCGGGGGTGGACAAGCACGGACTGAAGCTTTCTTT. Its protein product is CASSPLGFGGGQARTEAFF.